The 25 T cell receptor beta chains presented below share a single source sample, sequenced in a study of OX40 agonist ivuxolimab in advanced cancers. Clones were sequenced by immunoSEQ multiplex PCR, and TCRdb holds only the in-frame ones, with some missing. There are 60,000 to 65,000 clones in the sample; roughly nine tenths occur only once, and over 4% lies in the top ten. Sequenced material: CD4+ or CD8+ T cells sorted from blood, taken in a trial of the OX40 agonist ivuxolimab. The receptors were gathered from an adult with an advanced solid tumor such as melanoma, head and neck, liver or kidney cancer.

V is TRBV14 and J is TRBJ2-2; D not resolved. CDR3 length equals 17 residues. Germline CDR1 reads SGHDN; CDR2 reads FVKESK. The V end lost 3 bases, the J end lost 6 bases, and 20 bases lay between the germline ends. For the CDR3, the DNA is TGTGCCAGCAGCCAGGGCCAAGCGACCATCAAGTCCGGGGAGCTGTTTTTT. It encodes CASSQGQATIKSGELFF.

A single count supports this clone. The V call is TRBV7-2, the J call TRBJ2-2; 8 bases match TRBD1. Per the germline V gene, CDR1 is SGHTA and CDR2 is FQGNSA. J gave up 14 bases and V 5 bases, and 10 bases lay outside the gene matches. The CDR3 contains 13 residues. The DNA for the CDR3 is TGTGCCAGCAGCACCCCACAGGGGGGAGGACTGTTTTTT. Amino acid sequence: CASSTPQGGGLFF. Full variable domain (remainder filled in from reference TRBV7-2 and TRBJ2-2): GAGVSQSPSNKVTEKGKDVELRCDPISGHTALYWYRQSLGQGLEFLIYFQGNSAPDKSGLPSDRFSAERTGGSVSTLTIQRTQQEDSAVYLCASSTPQGGGLFFGEGSRLTVL.

The chain joins TRBV5-8 to TRBJ1-1; 8 nucleotides align to TRBD1. CDR3 size: 15 residues. Trimming took 4 bases from V and 6 from J; bases not matched to a gene: 11. Germline values: CDR1 SGHTS, CDR2 YDEGEE. The DNA of the CDR3 is TGTGCCAGCAGCGTTCGGACAGGGAGGGAGGCTGAAGCTTTCTTT. As protein: CASSVRTGREAEAFF.

This chain links TRBV5-4 with TRBJ1-3, with no clear D. Germline CDR1 reads SGHNT; CDR2 reads YYREEE (reference sequence). V lost 0 bases to trimming and J lost 6 bases, with 10 bases between them. The CDR3 has 14 amino acids. DNA of the CDR3: TGTGCCAGCAGCTTGGAGGGTCCCCAAAACACCATATATTTT. Its translation is CASSLEGPQNTIYF.

The chain has TRBV14 and TRBJ1-1; D not certain. Deletions cut 1 base from V and 11 bases from J, with 14 bases between. CDR1 SGHDN and CDR2 FVKESK come from the germline V gene. CDR3 length equals 13 residues. The CDR3 region has the DNA TGTGCCAGCAGCCAAGGTTTCGGAGGGTTCGCTTTCTTT. Encoded protein: CASSQGFGGFAFF.

V and J are TRBV5-1 and TRBJ2-2; the match to TRBD2 covers 11 bases. After removal of 3 bases from V and 3 bases from J, the junction contained 1 base not matched to a gene. The CDR3 is 15 residues long. Germline V gene sequence: CDR1 SGHRS, CDR2 YFSETQ. CDR3 amino acids: CASSSLAGDTGELFF. The CDR3 DNA sequence: TGCGCCAGCAGCTCACTAGCGGGAGACACCGGGGAGCTGTTTTTT.

This clone was counted between two and nine times. The chain recombines TRBV18 with TRBJ2-5; 7 bases agree with TRBD1. In germline, CDR1 is KGHSH, CDR2 LQKENI. The CDR3 is 14 amino acids. Trimming cost V 5 bases and J 2 bases; bases outside gene matches: 5. The CDR3 protein is CASSVGTVQETQYF. The CDR3 coding sequence is TGTGCCAGCTCAGTCGGGACAGTTCAAGAGACCCAGTACTTC.

V gene TRBV20-1 combines with J gene TRBJ2-3; D call uncertain. CDR1 is DFQATT, CDR2 SNEGSKA, per germline (reference sequence). V was clipped by 6 bases and J by 5 bases, with 9 bases between them. The CDR3 is 11 amino acids. The chain's CDR3 is CSADWRDTQYF. Here the CDR3 DNA reads TGCAGTGCCGATTGGAGAGATACGCAGTATTTT.

The V gene is TRBV15, the J gene TRBJ1-3, with D unclear. The length of the CDR3 is 15 residues. Trimming took off 2 bases at V and 0 bases at J, with 8 bases between the two ends. From germline, CDR1 is LNHNV and CDR2 YYDKDF (reference sequence). The CDR3 here is CATSRQDYSGNTIYF. In nucleotides, the CDR3 is TGTGCCACCAGCAGACAGGATTACTCTGGAAACACCATATATTTT.

V gene TRBV30 combines with J gene TRBJ2-3, with D possibly TRBD1 on 5 matching bases. The CDR3 is 12 amino acids. V shed 0 bases and J shed 8 bases, with 9 bases lying between them. Germline CDR1 is GTSNPN and CDR2 is SVGIG (reference sequence). The CDR3 spells CAWSVQGGTQYF. CDR3 nucleotide sequence: TGTGCCTGGAGTGTGCAGGGCGGTACGCAGTATTTT.

The J gene is TRBJ1-1, the V gene TRBV2; 7 bases map to TRBD1. The V gene end was trimmed by 5 bases and the J gene end by 4 bases; junction bases not matched to a gene: 7. This CDR3 contains 14 residues. CDR1 and CDR2 from the germline V gene are SNHLY and FYNNEI. Written as DNA, the CDR3 is TGTGCCAGCAGTCCGCCGACAGGGTCCACTGAAGCTTTCTTT. Its protein product is CASSPPTGSTEAFF.

The genes are TRBV11-3 and TRBJ2-3; D remains ambiguous. Trimming left V 0 bases short and J 2 bases short, with 6 bases between. In germline, CDR1 is SGHNT, CDR2 YENEEA. The length of the CDR3 is 14 residues. CDR3 sequence reads: CASSLDILTDTQYF. The DNA for the CDR3 is TGTGCCAGCAGCTTAGACATTCTCACAGATACGCAGTATTTT. The whole variable domain, filled in from reference TRBV11-3 and TRBJ2-3, reads EAGVVQSPRYKIIEKKQPVAFWCNPISGHNTLYWYLQNLGQGPELLIRYENEEAVDDSQLPKDRFSAERLKGVDSTLKIQPAELGDSAVYLCASSLDILTDTQYFGPGTRLTVL.

J is TRBJ2-3 and V is TRBV9; D is perhaps TRBD1 (5 bases). V lost 1 base and J lost 5, with 23 bases in between. Germline CDR1 and CDR2: SGDLS and YYNGEE. This CDR3 has 18 amino acids. The CDR3 loop is CASSVIPVQSRGVDTQYF. The CDR3 DNA sequence: TGTGCCAGCAGCGTAATTCCCGTTCAGAGTAGGGGCGTAGATACGCAGTATTTT.

The V gene is TRBV11-1, the J gene TRBJ2-3; no firm D call. This CDR3 has 13 amino acids. V was shortened by 1 base and J by 5 bases, with 7 bases between the two germline ends. Germline V CDR1 and CDR2: SGHAT, FQDESV (reference sequence). CDR3 region: CASSLVGRDTQYF. The CDR3 region has the DNA TGTGCCAGCAGCTTAGTTGGACGAGATACGCAGTATTTT.

This clone was picked up a small number of times. This chain links TRBV28 with TRBJ1-1; TRBD1 agrees at 7 bases. Germline V gene lookup returns CDR1 MDHEN and CDR2 SYDVKM. With 4 bases clipped from V and 4 bases from J, the junction kept 9 bases outside the gene matches. The CDR3 extends over 15 amino acids. CDR3 DNA sequence: TGTGCCAGCAGTTCTACAGGGGTCAGGGGCACTGAAGCTTTCTTT. The encoded protein is CASSSTGVRGTEAFF.

The chain couples TRBV2 to TRBJ2-7; TRBD1 agrees at 9 bases. Germline V gene lookup returns CDR1 SNHLY and CDR2 FYNNEI. Germline trimming cut 4 bases from V and 0 bases from J; bases unmatched to any gene: 4. The CDR3 length is 15 residues. CDR3 sequence (DNA): TGTGCCAGCAGTGGCTGGGGACAGGGCTCCTACGAGCAGTACTTC. This translates into CASSGWGQGSYEQYF.

V usage is TRBV28 and J usage is TRBJ2-7; TRBD1 agrees at 9 bases. Per the germline V gene, CDR1 is MDHEN and CDR2 is SYDVKM. The CDR3 spans 16 residues. Trimming took 6 bases from V and 2 from J; bases not matched to a gene: 11. In nucleotides, the CDR3 is TGTGCCAGCAGGCGAAGGGGGACAGGGACCACCTACGAGCAGTACTTC. Its translation is CASRRRGTGTTYEQYF.

The chain has TRBV18 and TRBJ2-7, with D possibly being TRBD1 (6 bases). From germline, CDR1 is KGHSH and CDR2 LQKENI. The CDR3 consists of 14 residues. Trimming removed 6 bases at V and 5 bases at J, with 17 bases between. The CDR3 bases are TGTGCCAGCTCTCCAAACAGGGTTTCGGACGAGCAGTACTTC. It encodes CASSPNRVSDEQYF.

This chain links TRBV28 with TRBJ1-5, with D uncertain. The CDR3 is 17 residues long. Trimming took off 2 bases at V and 3 bases at J, with 17 bases between the two ends. Germline CDR1 and CDR2: MDHEN and SYDVKM. For the CDR3, the DNA is TGTGCCAGCAGTTTACACGAAGGATTAGCCCCCAATCAGCCCCAGCATTTT. Protein: CASSLHEGLAPNQPQHF.

This clone appeared a few times. The rearrangement links TRBV5-5 to TRBJ2-5; 7 nucleotides align to TRBD1. Trimming at V came to 5 bases and at J to 2 bases, leaving 3 bases not matched to a gene. Per the germline V gene, CDR1 is SGHKS and CDR2 is YYEKEE (reference sequence). The CDR3 is 13 amino acids. CDR3 protein: CASRQGLQETQYF. CDR3 in DNA: TGTGCCAGCAGACAGGGGTTACAAGAGACCCAGTACTTC.

This chain connects TRBV10-3 to TRBJ2-7, with D tentatively TRBD2 (6 bases). Germline loops: CDR1 ENHRY, CDR2 SYGVKD. This CDR3 has 16 amino acids. The V end lost 0 bases, the J end lost 2 bases, and 14 bases lay between the germline ends. The DNA for the CDR3 is TGTGCCATCAGTGAGTCGAGAGGGACTGATACCTACGAGCAGTACTTC. Its translation is CAISESRGTDTYEQYF.

The V call is TRBV2, the J call TRBJ2-2; the match to TRBD2 covers 12 bases. V lost 4 bases to trimming and J lost 5 bases; unmatched junction nucleotides: 14. Germline-derived CDR1 and CDR2 are SNHLY and FYNNEI. CDR3 size: 19 residues. CDR3 DNA: TGTGCCAGCAGTGCTGTCAATCGTCTAGCGGGAGGGCGTACCGGGGAGCTGTTTTTT. This sequence encodes CASSAVNRLAGGRTGELFF.

The chain carries TRBV6-6 and TRBJ1-1, with TRBD1 matching over 9 bases. Germline lookup yields CDR1 MNHNY and CDR2 SVGAGI (reference sequence). This CDR3 is 13 amino acids long. J was trimmed by 4 bases and V by 6 bases; bases with no gene match: 3. Here the CDR3 reads CASSADRGTEAFF. CDR3 in DNA: TGTGCCAGCAGCGCGGACAGGGGCACTGAAGCTTTCTTT.

The V and J genes are TRBV30 and TRBJ2-5; D remains unclear. Trimming took off 0 bases at V and 5 bases at J, with 4 bases between the two ends. The CDR3 runs 11 residues. Germline CDR1 reads GTSNPN; CDR2 reads SVGIG (reference sequence). CDR3 sequence reads: CAWSVGETQYF. For the CDR3, the DNA is TGTGCCTGGAGTGTAGGGGAGACCCAGTACTTC. Filled out from reference TRBV30 and TRBJ2-5, the complete variable domain reads SQTIHQWPATLVQPVGSPLSLECTVEGTSNPNLYWYRQAAGRGLQLLFYSVGIGQISSEVPQNLSASRPQDRQFILSSKKLLLSDSGFYLCAWSVGETQYFGPGTRLLVL.

The rearrangement links TRBV28 to TRBJ2-5; no definite D call. The DNA end is a closer match to TRBJ2-7, so the J assignment may be wrong. The CDR3 is 11 amino acids. Germline-derived CDR1 and CDR2 are MDHEN and SYDVKM. DNA for the CDR3: TGTGCCAGCAGTTCGCCGTACGAGCAGTACTTC. This codes for CASSSPYEQYF.